This passage covers 27 T cell receptor beta chains from one sample sequenced in a study of cytomegalovirus exposure and HLA in healthy donors. Both 60 Vbeta primers and 13 Jbeta primers went into the PCR. The repertoire was sequenced with immunoSEQ multiplex PCR; TCRdb's copy has only in-frame clones and lacks some. Of 160,000 or so clones listed, 65% to 90% were seen once; the top ten hold nearly 2%. Sequencing was performed on PBMCs. The receptors originated from a woman aged 18 to 35 in good health and CMV-seronegative.

The CDR3 here is CASSTPRAGVYEQYF. CDR3 DNA sequence: TGTGCCAGCAGCACACCGCGCGCAGGTGTATACGAGCAGTACTTC. The V and J genes are TRBV27 and TRBJ2-7; D is unclear. In germline, CDR1 is MNHEY, CDR2 SMNVEV (reference sequence). The ends were cut back, 6 bases at V and 4 bases at J, with 19 bases in the middle. This CDR3 contains 15 residues.

The V call is TRBV2, the J call TRBJ1-1, with D uncertain. The V end lost 3 bases, the J end lost 2 bases, and 4 bases lay between the germline ends. The V gene's germline CDR1 is SNHLY and CDR2 FYNNEI. CDR3 length: 12 amino acids. Here the CDR3 DNA reads TGTGCCAGCAGTGACTCCAACACTGAAGCTTTCTTT. It is translated as CASSDSNTEAFF.

CDR3 DNA: TGTGCCAGCAGCCACAAAGGAACAGGTAGCTCCTACGAGCAGTACTTC. Encoded protein: CASSHKGTGSSYEQYF. The rearrangement links TRBV7-9 to TRBJ2-7, with D perhaps TRBD1 (5 bases). CDR3 length equals 16 residues. The V gene's germline CDR1 is SEHNR and CDR2 FQNEAQ (reference sequence). The V end lost 5 bases, the J end lost 0 bases, and 17 bases lay between the germline ends.

The rearrangement links TRBV28 to TRBJ1-5, with TRBD1 identical over 7 bases. The CDR3 totals 15 residues. With 5 bases clipped from V and 0 bases from J, the junction kept 4 bases outside the gene matches. Germline V lookup: CDR1 MDHEN, CDR2 SYDVKM. CDR3 nucleotides: TGTGCCAGCAGTCAGGGACAGAATAGCAATCAGCCCCAGCATTTT. The encoded protein is CASSQGQNSNQPQHF.

The rearrangement joins TRBV28 to TRBJ1-2; tentative D call: TRBD1 (6 bases). CDR1 and CDR2 from the germline V gene are MDHEN and SYDVKM. The ends were cut back, 6 bases at V and 8 bases at J, with 16 bases in the middle. The CDR3 sequence is 13 residues long. In DNA, the CDR3 is TGTGCCAGCAGCCTAGGGATTCAGGGGGGCTACACCTTC. This encodes CASSLGIQGGYTF.

The chain links TRBV6-5 to TRBJ2-3; 9 nucleotides match TRBD1. This CDR3 has 14 amino acids. V shed 6 bases and J 1 base; nucleotides not matched to a gene: 2. Germline V gives CDR1 MNHEY, CDR2 SVGAGI. The CDR3 sequence is CASRRDRGTDTQYF. The CDR3 DNA reads as TGTGCCAGCAGGAGGGACAGGGGCACAGATACGCAGTATTTT.

V is TRBV19 and J is TRBJ1-1; D is possibly TRBD1 (5 bases). V lost 3 bases to trimming and J lost 1 base, with 21 bases between them. This CDR3 spans 18 amino acids. Germline values: CDR1 LNHDA, CDR2 SQIVND (reference sequence). The CDR3 nucleotides are TGTGCCAGTAGTATTGTCTTTTACTTGGGACTTAAGAACACTGAAGCTTTCTTT. It encodes CASSIVFYLGLKNTEAFF.

This clone showed up just a few times. The chain links TRBV2 to TRBJ2-1, with TRBD2 matching over 9 bases. The germline V gene has CDR1 SNHLY and CDR2 FYNNEI. CDR3 length equals 13 residues. V shed 8 bases, J shed 8 bases, and the junction held 7 bases outside the gene matches. The CDR3 spells CASEGLASHEQFF. As DNA, the CDR3 is TGTGCCAGCGAAGGACTAGCGTCCCATGAGCAGTTCTTC.

The chain recombines TRBV1 with TRBJ2-3; whether TRBD2, the table's D call, matches the DNA was not checked. TRBV1 is a recognized pseudogene. The CDR3 spans 13 residues. In nucleotides, the CDR3 is TGCACCAGATTGCTAGCGGGGGGGGATACGCAGTATTTT. Its translation is CTRLLAGGDTQYF.

The chain has TRBV13 and TRBJ2-1; the match to TRBD2 covers 8 bases. The V gene end was trimmed by 2 bases and the J gene end by 4 bases; junction bases not matched to a gene: 4. In germline, CDR1 is PRHDT, CDR2 FYEKMQ (reference sequence). The CDR3 loop spans 15 amino acids. CDR3 sequence reads: CASSLRVAGYNEQFF. In nucleotides, the CDR3 is TGTGCCAGCAGCTTACGAGTAGCGGGGTACAATGAGCAGTTCTTC.

V is TRBV2 and J is TRBJ1-6; 9 positions agree with TRBD1. Germline trimming cut 7 bases from V and 7 bases from J; bases unmatched to any gene: 11. The length of the CDR3 is 16 residues. The V gene's germline CDR1 is SNHLY and CDR2 FYNNEI. The CDR3 sequence is CASMSGQGERNSPLHF. The DNA for the CDR3 is TGTGCCAGCATGTCGGGACAGGGTGAACGGAATTCACCCCTCCACTTT.

The chain recombines TRBV19 with TRBJ1-2; 9 positions match TRBD1. The junction had 4 bases not matched to a gene; V was cut back by 1 base and J by 4 bases. Germline CDR1 LNHDA, CDR2 SQIVND (reference sequence). There are 15 residues in the CDR3. CDR3 nucleotide sequence: TGTGCCAGTAGTATAGCCGGGACAGGGCTCTATGGCTACACCTTC. The encoded protein is CASSIAGTGLYGYTF.

The chain links TRBV10-3 to TRBJ1-6; TRBD1 might be the D (5 bases). V was pared by 0 bases and J by 8 bases, with 14 bases between. In germline, CDR1 is ENHRY, CDR2 SYGVKD. The CDR3 sequence is 16 residues long. CDR3 in amino acids: CAISESPGRKDSPLHF. The CDR3 coding sequence is TGTGCCATCAGTGAGTCGCCAGGGAGGAAGGATTCACCCCTCCACTTT.

The V call is TRBV15, the J call TRBJ2-3, with a weak D call TRBD1 (6 bases). Per the germline V gene, CDR1 is LNHNV and CDR2 is YYDKDF (reference sequence). The CDR3 consists of 15 residues. V was clipped by 1 base and J by 4 bases, with 12 bases between them. CDR3: CATSRGSTGSDTQYF. The CDR3 coding sequence is TGTGCCACCAGCAGAGGTTCTACAGGGTCAGATACGCAGTATTTT.

The genes are TRBV4-1 and TRBJ2-1, with 10 positions matching TRBD2. Germline values: CDR1 MGHRA, CDR2 YSYEKL. CDR3 length equals 17 residues. Trimming at V came to 1 base and at J to 5 bases, leaving 8 bases not matched to a gene. CDR3 in DNA: TGCGCCAGCAGCCAAGTAAGAGGGACTAGCGCGCACAATGAGCAGTTCTTC. Translation: CASSQVRGTSAHNEQFF.

The gene calls are TRBV5-6 and TRBJ2-1; no clear D. The CDR3 length is 17 residues. V was pared by 0 bases and J by 6 bases, with 19 bases between. Germline CDR1 SGHDT, CDR2 YYEEEE. Here the CDR3 reads CASSLAMGLALGNEQFF. The CDR3 DNA is TGTGCCAGCAGCTTGGCCATGGGTCTCGCCCTAGGCAATGAGCAGTTCTTC.

This chain uses TRBV28 with TRBJ2-7, with 8 bases lining up with TRBD2. The V gene's germline CDR1 is MDHEN and CDR2 SYDVKM. CDR3 length equals 15 residues. Trimming at V came to 3 bases and at J to 3 bases, leaving 7 bases not matched to a gene. The chain's CDR3 is CASSFVREAHYEQYF. The CDR3 DNA reads as TGTGCCAGCAGTTTCGTGCGGGAGGCCCACTACGAGCAGTACTTC.

The CDR3 bases are TGTGCCAGCAGTTTAATCGGCGCGGGGGGGTCCGGGGAGCTGTTTTTT. It codes for CASSLIGAGGSGELFF. The gene calls are TRBV28 and TRBJ2-2, with 9 bases fitting TRBD2. CDR3 length: 16 residues. With V trimmed by 2 bases and J by 6 bases, 7 bases remained unmatched. Germline assignment: CDR1 MDHEN and CDR2 SYDVKM.

The chain links TRBV28 to TRBJ1-2, with no clear D. Germline V gene lookup returns CDR1 MDHEN and CDR2 SYDVKM. V was shortened by 4 bases and J by 8 bases, with 8 bases between the two germline ends. This CDR3 is 11 amino acids long. CDR3 amino acids: CASSSYPGYTF. CDR3 DNA: TGTGCCAGCAGTTCCTACCCAGGCTACACCTTC.

V is TRBV6-5 and J is TRBJ2-1; D gene unclear. V lost 2 bases and J 3 bases, leaving 11 bases between the germline ends. Germline loops: CDR1 MNHEY, CDR2 SVGAGI. This CDR3 has 15 amino acids. CDR3 sequence (DNA): TGTGCCAGCAGTTACGGTCTGACTTACTACAATGAGCAGTTCTTC. Translation gives CASSYGLTYYNEQFF.

J is TRBJ2-2 and V is TRBV27, with 8 positions matching TRBD1. The CDR3 is 16 residues long. Trimming at V came to 5 bases and at J to 4 bases, leaving 9 bases not matched to a gene. CDR1 is MNHEY and CDR2 is SMNVEV in the germline V gene (reference sequence). The CDR3 loop reads CASSPRTGPLTGELFF. In DNA, the CDR3 is TGTGCCAGCAGTCCTCGGACAGGGCCCCTCACCGGGGAGCTGTTTTTT.

This sequence joins TRBV27 and TRBJ1-1; a weak D match, TRBD1 (6 bases). The germline V gene encodes CDR1 MNHEY and CDR2 SMNVEV (reference sequence). The V and J ends lost 0 bases and 1 base respectively, with 9 bases between them. The CDR3 runs to 15 residues. The DNA for the CDR3 is TGTGCCAGCAGTTTATCACGGGGGGCGAACACTGAAGCTTTCTTT. It encodes CASSLSRGANTEAFF.

The chain has TRBV12-5 and TRBJ2-7; D not certain. Germline lookup yields CDR1 LGHNT and CDR2 FRNRAP. This CDR3 comprises 13 residues. Trimming cost V 4 bases and J 2 bases, with 9 bases left between them. The CDR3 coding sequence is TGTGCTAGTGGTTATTACAGTACCTACGAGCAGTACTTC. Translating it yields CASGYYSTYEQYF.

CDR3 sequence (DNA): TGTGCCAGTAGTGCGGGGACAGGGGCGAGCTCCTACGAGCAGTACTTC. Protein sequence: CASSAGTGASSYEQYF. This chain joins TRBV19 and TRBJ2-7; 10 nucleotides align to TRBD1. V lost 5 bases and J lost 0; bases outside the gene matches: 7. This CDR3 has 16 residues. Germline V lookup: CDR1 LNHDA, CDR2 SQIVND (reference sequence).

The genes are TRBV5-6 and TRBJ2-5; D unresolved. The germline gives CDR1 SGHDT, CDR2 YYEEEE. This CDR3 region has 15 residues. The V end lost 1 base, the J end lost 1 base, and 11 bases lay between the germline ends. DNA of the CDR3: TGTGCCAGCAGCTTGCTTATGGCCTTCCAAGAGACCCAGTACTTC. The encoded protein is CASSLLMAFQETQYF.

The chain carries TRBV29-1 and TRBJ2-6; D perhaps matches TRBD1 (5 bases). Trimming took 0 bases from V and 2 from J, leaving 11 bases between them. CDR1 is SQVTM and CDR2 is ANQGSEA in the germline V gene. This CDR3 comprises 16 residues. This CDR3 reads CSVEDGVGAGANVLTF. CDR3 sequence (DNA): TGCAGCGTTGAAGATGGGGTAGGGGCTGGGGCCAACGTCCTGACTTTC.

A note on this clone: One end of the junction fails to match germline, which may point to a read error. Other nucleotide sequences from this sample produce the same CDR3. The rearrangement links TRBV27 to TRBJ1-5; no reliable D call. The V gene's germline CDR1 is MNHEY and CDR2 SMNVEV (reference sequence). The CDR3 consists of 13 residues. CDR3 bases: TGTGCCAGCAGTTTGGTAGACAATCAGCCCCAACATTTT. Protein: CASSLVDNQPQHF.